The 28 T cell receptor beta chains reported below all come from one sample, sequenced in a study of cytomegalovirus exposure and HLA in healthy donors (dated by TCRdb to about 2017). Libraries were built with the immunoSEQ multiplex PCR assay. A mixture of 60 forward primers for TCR Vbeta segments and 13 reverse primers for TCR Jbeta segments was used in the multiplex PCR. Not all clones reach the TCRdb copy of this immuneACCESS table, which keeps in-frame sequences only. Checked studies attribute under half of the gap to unresolved V genes and leave the rest unexplained. The sample has 110,000 to 150,000 clones on record, approximately 80% of them singletons. The biggest ten clones account for 3.9% of the sample. Sequencing input: PBMCs. These TCRs come from a male donor in good health and CMV-seronegative.

The V gene is TRBV14, the J gene TRBJ2-2; 14 bases fit TRBD2. Unmatched junction bases numbered 4, after V lost 3 bases and J lost 4 bases. The CDR3 sequence is 17 residues long. Germline V gives CDR1 SGHDN, CDR2 FVKESK. The CDR3 bases are TGTGCCAGCAGCCACCCGGGACTAGCGGGAGTCACCGGGGAGCTGTTTTTT. Translated: CASSHPGLAGVTGELFF.

Turning to this clone: One end of the junction is discordant with germline, which a read error may explain. The CDR3 here is CASSASGRGWDKNSQYF. DNA for the CDR3: TGTGCCAGCAGTGCTAGCGGGAGAGGTTGGGACAAAAACAGTCAGTACTTC. The chain uses TRBV25-1 and TRBJ2-4; 10 bases fit TRBD2. The CDR3 covers 17 residues. The germline CDR1 and CDR2 sequences are MGHDK and SYGVNS.

The chain links TRBV7-2 to TRBJ1-3, with no clear D. Trimming removed 5 bases at V and 8 bases at J, with 22 bases between. The germline gives CDR1 SGHTA, CDR2 FQGNSA. This CDR3 comprises 16 residues. CDR3 DNA sequence: TGTGCCAGCAGCCCTCGGTCAACTTGGGCCCATGACACCATATATTTT. This encodes CASSPRSTWAHDTIYF. Full variable domain (missing parts from reference TRBV7-2 and TRBJ1-3): GAGVSQSPSNKVTEKGKDVELRCDPISGHTALYWYRQSLGQGLEFLIYFQGNSAPDKSGLPSDRFSAERTGGSVSTLTIQRTQQEDSAVYLCASSPRSTWAHDTIYFGEGSWLTVV.

V usage is TRBV2 and J usage is TRBJ2-1, with 9 bases lining up with TRBD1. Looked up from germline, CDR1 is SNHLY and CDR2 is FYNNEI. V was pared by 8 bases and J by 8 bases, with 13 bases of the junction left unmatched. CDR3 size: 15 residues. The CDR3 DNA reads TGTGCCAGCGTCGGAGAACAGGGGGCCGTCTATGAGCAGTTCTTC. It translates to CASVGEQGAVYEQFF.

The DNA of the CDR3 is TGTGCCAGCAGTGAATTGCCGGGAGCTCGGTATGGCTACACCTTC. It encodes CASSELPGARYGYTF. The J gene is TRBJ1-2, the V gene TRBV2; unclear D gene. In germline, CDR1 is SNHLY, CDR2 FYNNEI. V lost 2 bases and J lost 5, with 15 bases in between. The CDR3 is made up of 15 amino acids.

The gene calls are TRBV15 and TRBJ2-7; D is uncertain. Trimming removed 3 bases from V and 0 bases from J, with 9 bases in between. CDR3 length: 14 amino acids. Germline assignment: CDR1 LNHNV and CDR2 YYDKDF (reference sequence). CDR3 amino acids: CATSRLLSSYEQYF. CDR3 bases: TGTGCCACCAGCAGGCTTCTCAGCTCCTACGAGCAGTACTTC.

The V and J genes are TRBV7-9 and TRBJ1-5, with D perhaps matching TRBD1 (6 bases). The CDR3 extends over 12 amino acids. In germline, CDR1 is SEHNR, CDR2 FQNEAQ (reference sequence). V was trimmed by 5 bases and J by 7 bases, leaving 9 bases between them. The CDR3 DNA sequence: TGTGCCAGCAGCCTACAGGGCCAGCCCCAGCATTTT. Protein sequence: CASSLQGQPQHF.

Regarding this clone: Compared with germline, one end of the junction differs, possibly owing to a read error. This sequence joins TRBV7-7 and TRBJ2-3; TRBD2 might be the D (6 bases). The germline V gene has CDR1 SSHAT and CDR2 FNYEAQ (reference sequence). The CDR3 is made up of 13 amino acids. CDR3 residues: CASSAGSTDTQYF. The CDR3 DNA is TGTGCTAGCAGCGCGGGGTCGACAGATACGCAGTATTTT.

The sample holds a few counts of this clone. The chain links TRBV6-1 to TRBJ1-2; TRBD1 is a possible D gene (6 bases). Germline V gene lookup returns CDR1 MNHNS and CDR2 SASEGT. This CDR3 contains 15 residues. Between the trimmed V and J ends, which lost 6 bases and 4 bases, there was a span of 18 bases. The CDR3 here is CASSLSQGTFYGYTF. CDR3 nucleotides: TGTGCCAGCAGCTTGTCCCAGGGGACCTTCTATGGCTACACCTTC.

This clone was seen only a few times. V is TRBV7-2 and J is TRBJ2-7; 7 nucleotides match TRBD1. This CDR3 spans 15 amino acids. Losses at the gene ends were 6 bases for V and 2 bases for J; bases not matched to a gene: 10. Germline V gives CDR1 SGHTA, CDR2 FQGNSA. This CDR3 is CASSPRPGQPYEQYF. The CDR3, as DNA: TGTGCCAGCAGTCCAAGACCGGGACAGCCCTACGAGCAGTACTTC. Full variable domain (outside the CDR3, taken from reference TRBV7-2 and TRBJ2-7): GAGVSQSPSNKVTEKGKDVELRCDPISGHTALYWYRQSLGQGLEFLIYFQGNSAPDKSGLPSDRFSAERTGGSVSTLTIQRTQQEDSAVYLCASSPRPGQPYEQYFGPGTRLTVT.

The chain uses TRBV19 and TRBJ2-3, with a tentative D call TRBD1 (6 bases). CDR3 length: 17 residues. Germline V gives CDR1 LNHDA, CDR2 SQIVND (reference sequence). Trimming removed 3 bases from V and 2 bases from J, with 18 bases in between. CDR3 sequence: CASSIGWKTGITDTQYF. CDR3 sequence (DNA): TGTGCCAGTAGTATTGGGTGGAAGACAGGTATCACAGATACGCAGTATTTT.

The gene calls are TRBV10-3 and TRBJ2-7, with D possibly being TRBD2 (5 bases). The CDR3 extends over 14 amino acids. The V and J ends lost 10 bases and 2 bases respectively, with 18 bases between them. Germline lookup yields CDR1 ENHRY and CDR2 SYGVKD. The CDR3 sequence: CATNREGATYEQYF. CDR3 nucleotides: TGTGCCACCAACCGCGAGGGAGCCACCTACGAGCAGTACTTC.

In the case of this clone: At one of its ends the junction is not consistent with the germline gene, which may arise from a read error. The CDR3 region has the DNA TGTGCCAGCAGTGTCCGAGGGACAGGGTCCTTCTTC. Translating gives CASSVRGTGSFF. The chain recombines TRBV6-5 with TRBJ1-2; 9 nucleotides align to TRBD1. There are 12 residues in the CDR3. Germline assignment: CDR1 MNHEY and CDR2 SVGAGI.

The V and J genes are TRBV27 and TRBJ2-1, with 12 bases identical to TRBD1. Trimming removed 2 bases from V and 7 bases from J; junction bases left unmatched: 9. Germline values: CDR1 MNHEY, CDR2 SMNVEV (reference sequence). There are 17 residues in the CDR3. As DNA, the CDR3 is TGTGCCAGCAGTTTACTTACCGGGACAGGGGGCGAGAATGAGCAGTTCTTC. Its protein product is CASSLLTGTGGENEQFF.

This clone was observed a single time. The chain couples TRBV18 to TRBJ2-3; 7 bases align to TRBD2. The CDR3 has 16 amino acids. The germline CDR1 and CDR2 sequences are KGHSH and LQKENI. V shed 2 bases and J 8 bases; nucleotides not matched to a gene: 13. This chain's CDR3 is CASSPGAGEFLVTQYF. CDR3 in DNA: TGTGCCAGCTCACCAGGGGCGGGAGAATTTCTTGTTACGCAGTATTTT.

The CDR3: CASSDPGSPGDTQYF. DNA of the CDR3: TGCGCCAGCAGCGACCCCGGGAGCCCCGGGGATACGCAGTATTTT. The chain joins TRBV5-1 to TRBJ2-3; D may be TRBD2 (6 bases). This CDR3 has 15 amino acids. The V and J ends lost 4 bases and 6 bases respectively, with 18 bases between them. The V gene's germline CDR1 is SGHRS and CDR2 YFSETQ.

V and J are TRBV4-2 and TRBJ2-7; D is undetermined. V lost 0 bases, J lost 1 base, and 10 bases lay in between. Per the germline V gene, CDR1 is LGHNA and CDR2 is YNFKEQ. The length of the CDR3 is 15 residues. The CDR3 reads CASSQEWQDSYEQYF. The CDR3 DNA reads TGTGCCAGCAGCCAAGAATGGCAGGATTCCTACGAGCAGTACTTC.

This chain connects TRBV11-3 to TRBJ2-1, with D uncertain. This CDR3 contains 15 residues. The V and J ends lost 5 bases and 2 bases respectively, with 13 bases between them. Germline CDR1 is SGHNT and CDR2 is YENEEA. The CDR3 loop reads CASSPRSSAYNEQFF. In DNA form, the CDR3 reads TGTGCCAGCAGCCCGAGGAGTTCAGCCTACAATGAGCAGTTCTTC.

The J gene is TRBJ2-5, the V gene TRBV28; 15 positions agree with TRBD2. This CDR3 contains 19 residues. CDR1 and CDR2 from the germline V gene are MDHEN and SYDVKM. The junction had 15 bases not matched to a gene; V was cut back by 5 bases and J by 5 bases. This chain's CDR3 is CASSPGLAGGPPGRETQYF. The CDR3 nucleotides read TGTGCCAGCAGTCCGGGACTAGCGGGAGGCCCACCCGGCCGGGAGACCCAGTACTTC.

On this clone: An end of the junction differs from the germline gene, which may be a read error. The chain joins TRBV7-9 to TRBJ2-7; possible D gene TRBD1, 6 bases. The germline V gene has CDR1 SEHNR and CDR2 FQNEAQ (reference sequence). This CDR3 spans 14 amino acids. The CDR3 protein is CASTLDGTFGEQYF. CDR3 in DNA: TGTGCCAGCACCTTAGACGGGACATTCGGGGAGCAGTACTTC.

The chain recombines TRBV7-2 with TRBJ2-6, with 9 bases matching TRBD1. The CDR3 runs to 17 residues. Looked up from germline, CDR1 is SGHTA and CDR2 is FQGNSA. V was pared by 10 bases and J by 0 bases, with 10 bases of the junction left unmatched. CDR3 in DNA: TGTGCCAACCGGAGGGGACAGGGCGACTCTGGGGCCAACGTCCTGACTTTC. Translating gives CANRRGQGDSGANVLTF.

The chain employs TRBV5-4 and TRBJ2-4, with 8 bases fitting TRBD1. The V gene's germline CDR1 is SGHNT and CDR2 YYREEE (reference sequence). CDR3 length: 14 amino acids. The ends lost 4 bases at V and 4 bases at J; junction bases unmatched: 4. The CDR3 loop is CASSHRTGKNIQYF. CDR3 in DNA: TGTGCCAGCAGCCACCGGACAGGGAAAAACATTCAGTACTTC.

This clone was found once. V and J are TRBV4-2 and TRBJ1-2; TRBD1 aligns across 9 bases. This CDR3 has 14 amino acids. V shed 1 base and J 13 bases; nucleotides not matched to a gene: 10. Germline CDR1 reads LGHNA; CDR2 reads YNFKEQ. The CDR3 DNA is TGTGCCAGCAGCCAAGGGGGAACCGGGACAGGGCGCACCTTC. Its protein is CASSQGGTGTGRTF.

With regard to this clone: Other nucleotide sequences from this sample produce the same CDR3. This sequence joins TRBV5-1 and TRBJ1-5, with unresolved D. Germline V lookup: CDR1 SGHRS, CDR2 YFSETQ. The CDR3 runs 14 residues. Trimming removed 2 bases from V and 0 bases from J, with 6 bases in between. CDR3 protein: CASSLGGSNQPQHF. CDR3 DNA sequence: TGCGCCAGCAGCTTAGGCGGTAGCAATCAGCCCCAGCATTTT.

This clone was seen a handful of times. V usage is TRBV6-5 and J usage is TRBJ2-3, with D possibly matching TRBD1 (6 bases). V gave up 0 bases and J gave up 11 bases, with 18 bases separating them. Germline V lookup: CDR1 MNHEY, CDR2 SVGAGI. The CDR3 totals 15 residues. The CDR3 DNA sequence: TGTGCCAGCAGTTACTCGCTGGACAGTACTGGAGTGCAGTATTTT. This codes for CASSYSLDSTGVQYF.

The chain carries TRBV7-2 and TRBJ2-1; TRBD2 matches at 8 bases. The germline gives CDR1 SGHTA, CDR2 FQGNSA. V lost 5 bases to trimming and J lost 3 bases; unmatched junction nucleotides: 9. The CDR3 has 16 amino acids. Here the CDR3 reads CASSNLGGADYNEQFF. The CDR3 DNA reads as TGTGCCAGCAGCAACCTCGGGGGGGCAGACTACAATGAGCAGTTCTTC.

The CDR3 DNA is TGTGCCAGCAGATCCGGGAGCGCAGGGCGCGTCGGCTACACCTTC. This codes for CASRSGSAGRVGYTF. The gene calls are TRBV28 and TRBJ1-2, with a tentative D call TRBD1 (5 bases). CDR1 and CDR2 from the germline V gene are MDHEN and SYDVKM. V was shortened by 6 bases and J by 8 bases, with 22 bases between the two germline ends. The length of the CDR3 is 15 residues.

V usage is TRBV11-2 and J usage is TRBJ2-7; D is perhaps TRBD1 (5 bases). The CDR3 contains 14 residues. In germline, CDR1 is SGHAT, CDR2 FQNNGV. V was trimmed by 1 base and J by 2 bases, leaving 9 bases between them. Here the CDR3 DNA reads TGTGCCAGCAGCTTAGTCCCAGGGCCCTACGAGCAGTACTTC. Translated: CASSLVPGPYEQYF.